Listed below are T cell receptor beta chains from one sample, sequenced in a study of blood T cell repertoires in COVID-19. Using immunoSEQ multiplex PCR, the repertoire was profiled, and TCRdb retains in-frame clones only, with some absent. The sample contains 250,000 to 350,000 clones, 80% to 90% of which appear only once. The sequencing input was peripheral blood. Receptor source: a woman in her fifties or sixties who had recovered from COVID-19. Both conserved end residues are part of each CDR3. Fields, in order: D gene, V gene, J gene, clone size, CDR3 protein, CDR3 DNA. D genes are given only for firm matches. The size of a clone is reported for some rows only, either as once, few or many, or as a class for expanded clones.

d_call: TRBD1; v_call: TRBV10-3; j_call: TRBJ2-5; clone_size: -; cdr3_aa: CATTRGQGHETQYF; cdr3_nt: TGTGCCACCACTAGGGGACAGGGCCATGAGACCCAGTACTTC
d_call: -; v_call: TRBV7-2; j_call: TRBJ1-2; clone_size: once; cdr3_aa: CASSLDLFQGYGYTF; cdr3_nt: TGTGCCAGCAGCTTAGACTTGTTTCAGGGCTATGGCTACACCTTC
d_call: -; v_call: TRBV6-1; j_call: TRBJ2-5; clone_size: once; cdr3_aa: CASSEYGWETQYF; cdr3_nt: TGTGCCAGCAGTGAATACGGTTGGGAGACCCAGTACTTC
d_call: TRBD2; v_call: TRBV7-9; j_call: TRBJ2-3; clone_size: -; cdr3_aa: CASSYSGGPDTQYF; cdr3_nt: TGTGCCAGCAGCTACAGCGGGGGCCCCGATACGCAGTATTTT
d_call: TRBD1; v_call: TRBV6-5; j_call: TRBJ1-6; clone_size: -; cdr3_aa: CAGRDRSAHSPLHF; cdr3_nt: TGTGCCGGCCGGGACAGGTCGGCACATTCACCCCTCCACTTT
d_call: -; v_call: TRBV19; j_call: TRBJ2-5; clone_size: -; cdr3_aa: CASSPRDFQETQYF; cdr3_nt: TGTGCCAGTAGTCCACGGGACTTCCAAGAGACCCAGTACTTC
d_call: TRBD1; v_call: TRBV27; j_call: TRBJ1-2; clone_size: -; cdr3_aa: CASSFRTGANGYTF; cdr3_nt: TGTGCCAGCAGTTTCCGGACAGGGGCAAACGGCTACACCTTC
d_call: TRBD2; v_call: TRBV19; j_call: TRBJ2-2; clone_size: -; cdr3_aa: CASRGGLAGEYSGELFF; cdr3_nt: TGTGCCAGCCGAGGGGGACTAGCGGGAGAGTATTCCGGGGAGCTGTTTTTT
d_call: TRBD2; v_call: TRBV10-3; j_call: TRBJ2-1; clone_size: -; cdr3_aa: CAIKGLADNNEQFF; cdr3_nt: TGTGCCATCAAGGGACTAGCGGATAACAATGAGCAGTTCTTC
d_call: TRBD2; v_call: TRBV4-2; j_call: TRBJ2-3; clone_size: -; cdr3_aa: CASSQRRAGGIDTQYF; cdr3_nt: TGTGCCAGCAGCCAGAGGAGGGCGGGAGGTATAGATACGCAGTATTTT
d_call: TRBD2; v_call: TRBV7-2; j_call: TRBJ2-1; clone_size: -; cdr3_aa: CASSPIAGGANEQFF; cdr3_nt: TGTGCCAGCAGCCCGATAGCGGGAGGGGCGAATGAGCAGTTCTTC
d_call: TRBD2; v_call: TRBV28; j_call: TRBJ2-5; clone_size: -; cdr3_aa: CASRPGLVAFETQYF; cdr3_nt: TGTGCCAGCAGGCCGGGACTAGTGGCTTTTGAGACCCAGTACTTC
d_call: TRBD1; v_call: TRBV13; j_call: TRBJ1-1; clone_size: once; cdr3_aa: CASSLDRLNTEAFF; cdr3_nt: TGTGCCAGCAGCTTGGACAGGTTAAACACTGAAGCTTTCTTT
d_call: -; v_call: TRBV10-3; j_call: TRBJ2-1; clone_size: -; cdr3_aa: CAPNSTVGEQFF; cdr3_nt: TGTGCCCCAAACTCCACAGTGGGTGAGCAGTTCTTC
d_call: -; v_call: TRBV4-3; j_call: TRBJ1-2; clone_size: -; cdr3_aa: CASSQARGSTHYGYTF; cdr3_nt: TGCGCCAGCAGCCAAGCCCGGGGAAGTACTCACTATGGCTACACCTTC
d_call: TRBD2; v_call: TRBV19; j_call: TRBJ2-5; clone_size: once; cdr3_aa: CASSGLAQETQYF; cdr3_nt: TGTGCCAGCAGTGGACTAGCGCAAGAGACCCAGTACTTC
d_call: TRBD2; v_call: TRBV28; j_call: TRBJ2-1; clone_size: -; cdr3_aa: CASSPSGRISNEQFF; cdr3_nt: TGTGCCAGCAGTCCTAGCGGGAGGATTAGCAATGAGCAGTTCTTC
d_call: TRBD1; v_call: TRBV7-2; j_call: TRBJ1-1; clone_size: -; cdr3_aa: CASSQTYRGSEAFF; cdr3_nt: TGTGCCAGCAGCCAAACCTACAGGGGTTCTGAAGCTTTCTTT
d_call: -; v_call: TRBV18; j_call: TRBJ1-1; clone_size: -; cdr3_aa: CASSLKDSLWAFF; cdr3_nt: TGTGCCAGCTCACTCAAGGACAGCCTTTGGGCTTTCTTT
d_call: -; v_call: TRBV10-3; j_call: TRBJ1-1; clone_size: -; cdr3_aa: CAIRARDTSNTEAFF; cdr3_nt: TGTGCCATCAGAGCTCGGGACACCTCGAACACTGAAGCTTTCTTT
d_call: -; v_call: TRBV28; j_call: TRBJ1-3; clone_size: -; cdr3_aa: CASSLPVTGNTIYF; cdr3_nt: TGTGCCAGCAGTTTACCAGTGACTGGAAACACCATATATTTT
d_call: TRBD2; v_call: TRBV7-9; j_call: TRBJ2-3; clone_size: -; cdr3_aa: CASSAVREAQYF; cdr3_nt: TGTGCCAGCAGCGCAGTGCGGGAGGCGCAGTATTTT
d_call: TRBD1; v_call: TRBV6-2/TRBV6-3; j_call: TRBJ2-2; clone_size: -; cdr3_aa: CASSYWDSTTGELFF; cdr3_nt: TGTGCCAGCAGTTACTGGGACAGTACGACCGGGGAGCTGTTTTTT
d_call: TRBD2; v_call: TRBV5-4; j_call: TRBJ2-2; clone_size: -; cdr3_aa: CASSLGAGGRTGELFF; cdr3_nt: TGTGCCAGCAGCTTGGGCGCGGGGGGGCGCACCGGGGAGCTGTTTTTT
d_call: TRBD2; v_call: TRBV5-4; j_call: TRBJ2-3; clone_size: -; cdr3_aa: CASSERGAQTDTQYF; cdr3_nt: TGTGCCAGCAGTGAGCGGGGGGCGCAAACAGATACGCAGTATTTT
d_call: -; v_call: TRBV10-3; j_call: TRBJ1-1; clone_size: -; cdr3_aa: CAISPRGTEAFF; cdr3_nt: TGTGCCATCAGCCCAAGGGGCACTGAAGCTTTCTTT
d_call: -; v_call: TRBV9; j_call: TRBJ2-1; clone_size: -; cdr3_aa: CASSVPYRDTKKQFF; cdr3_nt: TGTGCCAGCAGCGTGCCTTACCGGGACACCAAAAAGCAGTTCTTC
d_call: TRBD2; v_call: TRBV5-1; j_call: TRBJ2-2; clone_size: -; cdr3_aa: CASSLSLAAGELFF; cdr3_nt: TGCGCCAGCAGCTTGAGCCTAGCGGCCGGGGAGCTGTTTTTT
d_call: TRBD2; v_call: TRBV7-2; j_call: TRBJ2-1; clone_size: -; cdr3_aa: CASSPAGGTNEQFF; cdr3_nt: TGTGCCAGCAGCCCTGCGGGAGGGACAAATGAGCAGTTCTTC
d_call: TRBD1; v_call: TRBV23-1; j_call: TRBJ2-7; clone_size: -; cdr3_aa: CASTRDRYSYEQYF; cdr3_nt: TGCGCCAGCACTAGGGACAGGTACTCCTACGAGCAGTACTTC
d_call: -; v_call: TRBV28; j_call: TRBJ2-2; clone_size: -; cdr3_aa: CASSFVRGHNTGELFF; cdr3_nt: TGTGCCAGCAGTTTCGTCAGGGGTCATAACACCGGGGAGCTGTTTTTT
d_call: TRBD1; v_call: TRBV24-1; j_call: TRBJ1-2; clone_size: -; cdr3_aa: CATSDTGTGYYGYTF; cdr3_nt: TGTGCCACCAGTGACACCGGGACAGGCTACTATGGCTACACCTTC
d_call: TRBD2; v_call: TRBV7-2; j_call: TRBJ2-3; clone_size: -; cdr3_aa: CASSSRGLAGGLADTQYF; cdr3_nt: TGTGCCAGCAGCTCCCGGGGTCTAGCGGGGGGGCTGGCAGATACGCAGTATTTT
d_call: -; v_call: TRBV23-1; j_call: TRBJ2-2; clone_size: -; cdr3_aa: CASSSGAPGDTGELFF; cdr3_nt: TGCGCCAGCAGTTCAGGGGCGCCAGGGGACACCGGGGAGCTGTTTTTT
d_call: -; v_call: TRBV6-5; j_call: TRBJ2-7; clone_size: -; cdr3_aa: CASRLISSYEQYF; cdr3_nt: TGTGCCAGCAGGCTGATTAGCTCCTACGAGCAGTACTTC
d_call: TRBD1; v_call: TRBV30; j_call: TRBJ2-7; clone_size: -; cdr3_aa: CAWSTTGAYEQYF; cdr3_nt: TGTGCCTGGAGCACCACAGGGGCCTACGAGCAGTACTTC
d_call: -; v_call: TRBV19; j_call: TRBJ1-1; clone_size: -; cdr3_aa: CASSQQARTEAFF; cdr3_nt: TGTGCCAGTAGTCAACAGGCTCGCACTGAAGCTTTCTTT
d_call: TRBD2; v_call: TRBV20-1; j_call: TRBJ2-1; clone_size: -; cdr3_aa: CSATPGGEQFF; cdr3_nt: TGCAGTGCCACCCCGGGGGGTGAGCAGTTCTTC
d_call: TRBD1; v_call: TRBV28; j_call: TRBJ2-2; clone_size: -; cdr3_aa: CASSSSGRGRGTGELFF; cdr3_nt: TGTGCCAGCAGTTCCTCAGGCAGGGGGCGAGGCACCGGGGAGCTGTTTTTT
d_call: -; v_call: TRBV7-2; j_call: TRBJ2-1; clone_size: -; cdr3_aa: CASSYSPLAGEQFF; cdr3_nt: TGTGCCAGCAGCTATAGCCCACTAGCTGGTGAGCAGTTCTTC
d_call: TRBD2; v_call: TRBV4-3; j_call: TRBJ2-3; clone_size: -; cdr3_aa: CASSQFGLGSDTQYF; cdr3_nt: TGCGCCAGCAGCCAATTTGGACTAGGTTCAGATACGCAGTATTTT
d_call: -; v_call: TRBV30; j_call: TRBJ1-1; clone_size: -; cdr3_aa: CAWRYGAVNTEAFF; cdr3_nt: TGTGCCTGGAGGTATGGGGCCGTTAACACTGAAGCTTTCTTT
d_call: TRBD1; v_call: TRBV29-1; j_call: TRBJ1-1; clone_size: -; cdr3_aa: CSVTGTGVVNTEAFF; cdr3_nt: TGCAGCGTTACAGGGACAGGGGTTGTGAACACTGAAGCTTTCTTT
d_call: TRBD1; v_call: TRBV28; j_call: TRBJ2-2; clone_size: -; cdr3_aa: CASRWQGATGELFF; cdr3_nt: TGTGCCAGCAGGTGGCAGGGGGCGACCGGGGAGCTGTTTTTT
d_call: TRBD1; v_call: TRBV27; j_call: TRBJ1-1; clone_size: -; cdr3_aa: CASRRNDRAWTEAFF; cdr3_nt: TGTGCCAGCAGACGTAACGACAGGGCCTGGACTGAAGCTTTCTTT
d_call: TRBD1; v_call: TRBV12-3/TRBV12-4; j_call: TRBJ1-2; clone_size: -; cdr3_aa: CASSLSQGVGYTF; cdr3_nt: TGTGCCAGCAGTTTAAGTCAGGGGGTTGGCTACACCTTC
d_call: -; v_call: TRBV19; j_call: TRBJ2-7; clone_size: -; cdr3_aa: CASSTGLSYEQYF; cdr3_nt: TGTGCCAGTAGTACAGGGTTATCCTACGAGCAGTACTTC
d_call: -; v_call: TRBV28; j_call: TRBJ2-1; clone_size: -; cdr3_aa: CASRSDRTISYNEQFF; cdr3_nt: TGTGCCAGCAGATCCGACAGAACTATTTCCTACAATGAGCAGTTCTTC
d_call: -; v_call: TRBV18; j_call: TRBJ2-2; clone_size: -; cdr3_aa: CASSPDTTNTGELFF; cdr3_nt: TGTGCCAGCTCACCCGACACAACCAACACCGGGGAGCTGTTTTTT
d_call: -; v_call: TRBV10-3; j_call: TRBJ2-6; clone_size: few; cdr3_aa: CAISRAGAGANVLTF; cdr3_nt: TGTGCCATCAGCCGGGCGGGGGCCGGGGCCAACGTCCTGACTTTC
d_call: TRBD1; v_call: TRBV7-2; j_call: TRBJ2-7; clone_size: -; cdr3_aa: CASSPRDRPIYEQYF; cdr3_nt: TGTGCCAGCAGTCCCCGGGACAGACCTATTTACGAGCAGTACTTC
d_call: -; v_call: TRBV5-1; j_call: TRBJ1-5; clone_size: few; cdr3_aa: CASSSGEKDQPQHF; cdr3_nt: TGCGCCAGCAGCTCAGGGGAAAAGGATCAGCCCCAGCATTTT
d_call: -; v_call: TRBV4-2; j_call: TRBJ2-7; clone_size: once; cdr3_aa: CASSLTGIEGEQYF; cdr3_nt: TGTGCCAGCAGCCTTACAGGGATTGAAGGCGAGCAGTACTTC
d_call: TRBD2; v_call: TRBV18; j_call: TRBJ2-2; clone_size: -; cdr3_aa: CASSPPSGIAGELFF; cdr3_nt: TGTGCCAGCTCACCGCCAAGCGGGATCGCCGGGGAGCTGTTTTTT
d_call: -; v_call: TRBV5-1; j_call: TRBJ2-5; clone_size: -; cdr3_aa: CASSGAGFGETQYF; cdr3_nt: TGCGCCAGCAGCGGGGCAGGGTTCGGCGAGACCCAGTACTTC
d_call: -; v_call: TRBV24-1; j_call: TRBJ2-3; clone_size: -; cdr3_aa: CATGEGGATDTQYF; cdr3_nt: TGTGCCACTGGGGAGGGGGGGGCCACAGATACGCAGTATTTT
d_call: -; v_call: TRBV2; j_call: TRBJ2-2; clone_size: -; cdr3_aa: CASRVGPGTPNTGELFF; cdr3_nt: TGTGCCAGCAGAGTCGGTCCCGGGACACCGAACACCGGGGAGCTGTTTTTT
d_call: TRBD1; v_call: TRBV5-6; j_call: TRBJ1-6; clone_size: -; cdr3_aa: CASTLMDREHYNSPLHF; cdr3_nt: TGTGCCAGCACCCTCATGGACAGGGAACACTATAATTCACCCCTCCACTTT
d_call: -; v_call: TRBV6-2/TRBV6-3; j_call: TRBJ2-1; clone_size: -; cdr3_aa: CASTPSSSYNEQFF; cdr3_nt: TGTGCCAGCACCCCCTCCAGCTCCTACAATGAGCAGTTCTTC
d_call: TRBD1; v_call: TRBV5-6; j_call: TRBJ2-3; clone_size: -; cdr3_aa: CASSLLNRGFTDTQYF; cdr3_nt: TGTGCCAGCAGCTTACTAAACAGGGGATTCACAGATACGCAGTATTTT